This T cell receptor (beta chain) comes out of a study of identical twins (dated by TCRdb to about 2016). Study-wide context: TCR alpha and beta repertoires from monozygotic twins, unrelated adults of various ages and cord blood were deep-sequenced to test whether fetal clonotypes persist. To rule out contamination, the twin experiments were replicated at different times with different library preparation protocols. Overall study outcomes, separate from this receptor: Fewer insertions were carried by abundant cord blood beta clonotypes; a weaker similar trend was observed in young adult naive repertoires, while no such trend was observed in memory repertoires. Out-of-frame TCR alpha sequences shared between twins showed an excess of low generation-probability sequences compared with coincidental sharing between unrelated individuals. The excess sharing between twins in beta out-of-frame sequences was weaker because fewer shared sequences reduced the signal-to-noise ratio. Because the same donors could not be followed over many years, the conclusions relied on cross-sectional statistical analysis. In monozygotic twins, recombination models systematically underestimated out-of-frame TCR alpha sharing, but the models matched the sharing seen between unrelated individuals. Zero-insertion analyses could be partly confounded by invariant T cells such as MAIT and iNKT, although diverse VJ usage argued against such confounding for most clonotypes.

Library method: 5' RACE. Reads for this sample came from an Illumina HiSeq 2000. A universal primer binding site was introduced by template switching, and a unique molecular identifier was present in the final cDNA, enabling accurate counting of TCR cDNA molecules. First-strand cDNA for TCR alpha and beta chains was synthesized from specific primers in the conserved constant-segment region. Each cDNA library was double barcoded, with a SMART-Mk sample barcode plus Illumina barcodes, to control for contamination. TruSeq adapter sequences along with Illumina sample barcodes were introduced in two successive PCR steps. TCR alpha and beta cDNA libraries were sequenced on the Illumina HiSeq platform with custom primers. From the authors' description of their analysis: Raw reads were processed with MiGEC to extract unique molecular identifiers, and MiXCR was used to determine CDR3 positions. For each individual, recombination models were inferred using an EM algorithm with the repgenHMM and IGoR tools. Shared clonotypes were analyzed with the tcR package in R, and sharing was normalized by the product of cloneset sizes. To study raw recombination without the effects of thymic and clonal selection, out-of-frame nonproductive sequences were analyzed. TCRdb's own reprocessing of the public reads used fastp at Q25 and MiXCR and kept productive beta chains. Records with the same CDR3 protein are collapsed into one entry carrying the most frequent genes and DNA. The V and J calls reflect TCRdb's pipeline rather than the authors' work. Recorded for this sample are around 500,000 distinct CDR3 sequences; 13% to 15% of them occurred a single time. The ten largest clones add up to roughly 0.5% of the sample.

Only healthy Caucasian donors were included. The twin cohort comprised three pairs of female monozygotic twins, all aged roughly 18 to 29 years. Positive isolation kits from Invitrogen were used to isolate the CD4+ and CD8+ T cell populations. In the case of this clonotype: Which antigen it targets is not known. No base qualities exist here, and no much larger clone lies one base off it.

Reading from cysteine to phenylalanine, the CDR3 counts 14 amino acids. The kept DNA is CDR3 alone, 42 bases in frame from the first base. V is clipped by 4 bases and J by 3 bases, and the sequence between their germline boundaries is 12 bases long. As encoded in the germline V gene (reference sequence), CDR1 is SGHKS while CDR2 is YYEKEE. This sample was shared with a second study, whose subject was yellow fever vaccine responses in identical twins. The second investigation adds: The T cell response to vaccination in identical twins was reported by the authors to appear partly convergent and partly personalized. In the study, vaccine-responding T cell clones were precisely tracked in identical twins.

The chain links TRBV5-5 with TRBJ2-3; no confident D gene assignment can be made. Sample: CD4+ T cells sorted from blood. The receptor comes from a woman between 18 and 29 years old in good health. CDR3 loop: CASSLIHVTDTQYF. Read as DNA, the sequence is TGTGCCAGCAGCCTAATTCATGTGACAGATACGCAGTATTTT.